This is a list of T cell receptor beta chains from one sample in a study of shared clonotypes between healthy human individuals. Assay: immunoSEQ multiplex PCR; the TCRdb copy retains only in-frame clones and omits some. Here the sample spans approximately 2,300,000 clones, just under 95% being singletons. Material for sequencing was naive CD4+ T cells from PBMCs. These receptors came from a man aged 18 to 29 in good health. Some clones in this sample may be carry-over from other donors' samples. Each CDR3 is given with its conserved first and last residue. The D gene is left open where the match is weak. The size field is filled for only some rows; it gives once, few, many or a size class.

>.|TRBV9|.|TRBJ2-6
CASSVAPQGAGANVLTF
TGTGCCAGCAGCGTAGCTCCCCAGGGTGCAGGGGCCAACGTCCTGACTTTC
>.|TRBV28|TRBD2|TRBJ2-7
CASSLRLAGRWRNEQYF
TGTGCCAGCAGTCTCCGACTAGCGGGGCGGTGGAGGAACGAGCAGTACTTC
>.|TRBV9|TRBD2|TRBJ2-7
CASSVSGNSYEQYF
TGTGCCAGCAGCGTAAGCGGGAACTCCTACGAGCAGTACTTC
>.|TRBV4-1|.|TRBJ1-4
CASSQANNGIALRGNEKLFF
TGCGCCAGCAGCCAAGCCAATAACGGAATTGCATTGAGGGGTAATGAAAAACTGTTTTTT
>.|TRBV18|.|TRBJ2-1
CASSPSSYNEQFF
TGTGCCAGCTCACCGAGCAGCTACAATGAGCAGTTCTTC
>.|TRBV18|.|TRBJ1-1
CASSPGLNTEAFF
TGTGCCAGCTCCCCGGGACTAAACACTGAAGCTTTCTTT
>.|TRBV5-1|.|TRBJ2-1
CASSLSGYSEQFF
TGCGCCAGCAGCTTATCAGGGTACAGTGAGCAGTTCTTC
>.|TRBV4-1|.|TRBJ2-2
CASSQDGTPTGELFF
TGCGCCAGCAGCCAAGATGGGACACCCACCGGGGAGCTGTTTTTT
>.|TRBV28|.|TRBJ2-2
CASSLVSPGFVFF
TGTGCCAGCAGCCTAGTGAGTCCGGGGTTCGTGTTTTTT
>.|TRBV2|.|TRBJ2-2
CASTRWRGTGELFF
TGTGCCAGCACCCGGTGGCGGGGCACCGGGGAGCTGTTTTTT
>.|TRBV18|TRBD1|TRBJ1-2
CASSPNLGQGRGYTF
TGTGCCAGCTCACCTAATTTGGGACAGGGGAGAGGCTACACCTTC
>once|TRBV10-1|.|TRBJ2-4
CASSPGRYSGKNIQYF
TGCGCCAGCAGTCCTGGTAGGTACAGCGGCAAAAACATTCAGTACTTC
>.|TRBV6-1|.|TRBJ2-7
CASSEISEYEQYF
TGTGCCAGCAGTGAAATCTCAGAATACGAGCAGTACTTC
>.|TRBV6-5|TRBD1|TRBJ1-5
CASKGQHNQPQHF
TGTGCCAGCAAGGGACAGCACAATCAGCCCCAGCATTTT
>.|TRBV4-1|.|TRBJ2-7
CASSQRGGPRSSYEQYF
TGCGCCAGCAGCCAGAGGGGGGGTCCCAGGAGCTCCTACGAGCAGTACTTC
>.|TRBV19|TRBD1|TRBJ2-2
CASLRHGQGATGELFF
TGTGCCAGTCTACGACACGGACAGGGTGCCACCGGGGAGCTGTTTTTT
>.|TRBV12-5|.|TRBJ2-6
CASGFMGLNSGANVLTF
TGTGCTAGTGGTTTCATGGGACTGAACTCTGGGGCCAACGTCCTGACTTTC
>.|TRBV5-1|TRBD1|TRBJ1-2
CASSQRPGQGRPVNGYTF
TGCGCCAGCAGCCAAAGACCCGGACAGGGGCGCCCGGTGAATGGCTACACCTTC
>.|TRBV15|.|TRBJ1-3
CATSRDRSDTIYF
TGTGCCACCAGCAGAGATCGCTCGGACACCATATATTTT
>.|TRBV28|.|TRBJ2-2
CASSLLRAGELFF
TGTGCCAGCAGTCTGCTACGGGCCGGGGAGCTGTTTTTT
>.|TRBV7-9|TRBD2|TRBJ2-5
CASTLGLAGGYQETQYF
TGTGCCAGCACCCTTGGGCTAGCGGGAGGGTACCAAGAGACCCAGTACTTC
>.|TRBV19|.|TRBJ1-1
CASSSRAGDEKAFF
TGTGCCAGTAGTTCCCGGGCAGGGGACGAGAAAGCTTTCTTT
>.|TRBV6-5|.|TRBJ2-7
CASSSSSYEQYF
TGTGCCAGCAGTTCATCATCCTACGAGCAGTACTTC
>.|TRBV7-3|TRBD1|TRBJ2-7
CASSPGQDGSYEQYF
TGTGCCAGCAGCCCGGGACAGGATGGATCCTACGAGCAGTACTTC
>.|TRBV6-1|.|TRBJ2-1
CASSEVIGEQFF
TGTGCCAGCAGTGAAGTAATAGGTGAGCAGTTCTTC
>once|TRBV4-1|TRBD2|TRBJ2-1
CASSQVPAGAGGRNEQFF
TGCGCCAGCAGCCAAGTCCCGGCGGGGGCGGGAGGGAGAAATGAGCAGTTCTTC
>once|TRBV5-1|.|TRBJ1-5
CASSLEGAPSQPQHF
TGCGCCAGCAGCTTGGAAGGGGCCCCCAGTCAGCCCCAGCATTTT
>.|TRBV5-1|.|TRBJ2-5
CASSLAGSQETQYF
TGCGCCAGCAGCTTGGCTGGGTCGCAAGAGACCCAGTACTTC
>.|TRBV28|TRBD1|TRBJ1-2
CASSGQQGTGGYTF
TGTGCCAGCAGTGGCCAACAGGGGACGGGAGGCTACACCTTC
>.|TRBV28|.|TRBJ1-2
CASAGGARGYTF
TGTGCCAGCGCTGGGGGGGCCCGAGGCTACACCTTC
>once|TRBV4-1|TRBD1|TRBJ1-1
CASSQGQGQAFKAFF
TGCGCCAGCAGCCAAGGACAGGGACAGGCCTTTAAAGCTTTCTTT
>.|TRBV7-3|TRBD1|TRBJ2-3
CASSRQGVSTDTQYF
TGTGCCAGCAGCCGACAGGGGGTGAGCACAGATACGCAGTATTTT
>.|TRBV7-3|.|TRBJ1-1
CASSLSTGSTEAFF
TGTGCCAGCAGCTTAAGTACAGGGAGCACTGAAGCTTTCTTT
>.|TRBV7-9|.|TRBJ2-7
CASSSPPKQPSSYEQYF
TGTGCCAGCAGCTCCCCCCCCAAGCAGCCTAGCTCCTACGAGCAGTACTTC
>.|TRBV18|.|TRBJ2-7
CASSPPGGYEQYF
TGTGCCAGCTCACCACCGGGGGGATACGAGCAGTACTTC
>.|TRBV7-9|.|TRBJ1-2
CASSLETGRYNYGYTF
TGTGCCAGCAGCTTAGAGACCGGCCGGTATAACTATGGCTACACCTTC
>.|TRBV27|TRBD2|TRBJ2-1
CASRLAGAGNEQFF
TGTGCCAGCAGACTAGCGGGAGCGGGTAATGAGCAGTTCTTC
>.|TRBV5-4|TRBD2|TRBJ2-5
CASSRTSGVQETQYF
TGTGCCAGCAGCAGGACTAGCGGGGTTCAAGAGACCCAGTACTTC
>.|TRBV11-3|TRBD1|TRBJ2-2
CASSSSRDSHNTGELFF
TGTGCCAGCAGCTCATCCCGGGACAGCCATAACACCGGGGAGCTGTTTTTT
>once|TRBV6-4|.|TRBJ1-2
CASSAGPLYGYTF
TGTGCCAGCAGCGCCGGGCCTCTTTATGGCTACACCTTC
>once|TRBV15|TRBD1|TRBJ2-3
CATSEGAGDTQYF
TGTGCCACCAGCGAGGGGGCAGGAGATACGCAGTATTTT
>.|TRBV18|.|TRBJ1-5
CASPSGLRSNQPQHF
TGTGCCAGCCCATCGGGACTGAGGAGCAATCAGCCCCAGCATTTT
>.|TRBV15|TRBD2|TRBJ2-1
CATSTEREGRSRNEQFF
TGTGCCACCAGCACCGAGCGGGAGGGCCGATCTCGCAATGAGCAGTTCTTC
>.|TRBV6-6|.|TRBJ2-7
CASSPPAFSYEQYF
TGTGCCAGCAGTCCGCCCGCGTTTTCCTACGAGCAGTACTTC
>.|TRBV28|.|TRBJ2-2
CASAVAFYTGELFF
TGTGCCAGCGCGGTAGCGTTTTACACCGGGGAGCTGTTTTTT
>.|TRBV7-2|TRBD2|TRBJ2-7
CASSTGLAGVYYEQYF
TGTGCCAGCAGCACGGGACTAGCGGGAGTCTACTACGAGCAGTACTTC
>few|TRBV5-6|.|TRBJ2-3
CASSATDTQYF
TGTGCCAGCAGCGCCACAGATACGCAGTATTTT
>.|TRBV28|TRBD1|TRBJ1-4
CASRDAGTDNEKLFF
TGTGCCAGCAGAGACGCCGGGACAGATAATGAAAAACTGTTTTTT
>once|TRBV19|.|TRBJ2-5
CASSMNGVETQYF
TGTGCCAGTAGTATGAATGGGGTTGAGACCCAGTACTTC
>.|TRBV11-2|.|TRBJ2-1
CASSIETGEQFF
TGTGCCAGCAGCATTGAGACAGGTGAGCAGTTCTTC
>.|TRBV4-1|TRBD1|TRBJ1-2
CASSQDQGRDRAYGYTF
TGCGCCAGCAGCCAAGATCAAGGGCGGGACAGGGCCTATGGCTACACCTTC
>.|TRBV28|TRBD2|TRBJ2-2
CASSLAGANTGELFF
TGTGCCAGCAGTTTAGCGGGGGCGAACACCGGGGAGCTGTTTTTT
>.|TRBV7-2|TRBD2|TRBJ2-1
CASSRGGLGEQFF
TGTGCCAGCAGCCGCGGGGGACTAGGTGAGCAGTTCTTC
>.|TRBV2|.|TRBJ1-1
CASTLRGVRGTEAFF
TGTGCCAGCACCCTCCGGGGCGTTAGAGGCACTGAAGCTTTCTTT
>.|TRBV27|.|TRBJ1-2
CASSLSPGNLYGYTF
TGTGCCAGCAGTTTATCCCCCGGCAACCTCTATGGCTACACCTTC
>.|TRBV5-1|TRBD1|TRBJ1-4
CASSLSTGQGLGKLFF
TGCGCCAGCAGCTTAAGTACGGGACAGGGTTTGGGAAAACTGTTTTTT
>.|TRBV9|TRBD2|TRBJ2-3
CASSVGTSDAGTDTQYF
TGTGCCAGCAGCGTAGGGACTAGCGATGCCGGGACAGATACGCAGTATTTT
>.|TRBV7-2|TRBD2|TRBJ2-3
CASSLWAGVGDTQYF
TGTGCCAGCAGCTTATGGGCGGGAGTTGGCGATACGCAGTATTTT
>.|TRBV5-1|TRBD2|TRBJ2-7
CASSLGEFRLAGVYEQYF
TGCGCCAGCAGCTTGGGGGAATTTCGTCTAGCGGGAGTCTACGAGCAGTACTTC